Presented here are 30 T cell receptor beta chains from one specimen sequenced in a study of blood T cell repertoires in COVID-19. Produced via immunoSEQ multiplex PCR; TCRdb's table is partial and in-frame only. Of 200,000 or so clones in the sample, 70% to 90% are singletons; the top ten hold 2.5% to 3.5%. The sequencing input was peripheral blood. The receptors were sampled from a man aged 50 or older who had recovered from COVID-19.

The J gene is TRBJ1-1, the V gene TRBV2; D is uncertain. This CDR3 contains 14 residues. V lost 6 bases and J lost 7, with 18 bases in between. Germline V gene data show CDR1 as SNHLY and CDR2 as FYNNEI. CDR3 amino acids: CASSKRLVSGEAFF. As DNA, the CDR3 is TGTGCCAGCAGCAAGAGACTGGTGTCGGGTGAAGCTTTCTTT. Drawing the rest from reference TRBV2 and TRBJ1-1, the complete variable domain is EPEVTQTPSHQVTQMGQEVILRCVPISNHLYFYWYRQILGQKVEFLVSFYNNEISEKSEIFDDQFSVERPDGSNFTLKIRSTKLEDSAMYFCASSKRLVSGEAFFGQGTRLTVV.

This clone was observed a single time. The V call is TRBV19, the J call TRBJ1-5; D is uncertain. This CDR3 is built from 15 residues. Per the germline V gene, CDR1 is LNHDA and CDR2 is SQIVND (reference sequence). V lost 6 bases and J lost 0, with 12 bases in between. The CDR3 reads CASSHERASNQPQHF. The CDR3 DNA is TGTGCCAGTAGCCATGAGAGGGCTAGCAATCAGCCCCAGCATTTT.

The rearrangement uses TRBV7-2 and TRBJ1-2; the D gene is possibly TRBD1 (5 bases). The germline gives CDR1 SGHTA, CDR2 FQGNSA. This CDR3 comprises 14 residues. Trimming removed 1 base from V and 2 bases from J, with 8 bases in between. The CDR3 region has the DNA TGTGCCAGCAGCTTAGGGTCAGGGAACTATGGCTACACCTTC. This encodes CASSLGSGNYGYTF. Filled out from reference TRBV7-2 and TRBJ1-2, the complete variable domain reads GAGVSQSPSNKVTEKGKDVELRCDPISGHTALYWYRQSLGQGLEFLIYFQGNSAPDKSGLPSDRFSAERTGGSVSTLTIQRTQQEDSAVYLCASSLGSGNYGYTFGSGTRLTVV.

The chain has TRBV5-1 and TRBJ1-1, with a possible D match to TRBD1 (5 bases). V lost 0 bases and J lost 1, with 10 bases in between. Germline values: CDR1 SGHRS, CDR2 YFSETQ. This CDR3 comprises 15 residues. The CDR3 DNA is TGCGCCAGCAGCTTGGGACAGAGTAGGAACACTGAAGCTTTCTTT. Its protein product is CASSLGQSRNTEAFF.

The chain recombines TRBV27 with TRBJ2-4, with 7 bases that match TRBD1. With 6 bases clipped from V and 8 bases from J, the junction kept 4 bases outside the gene matches. CDR3 length: 12 amino acids. CDR1 MNHEY and CDR2 SMNVEV come from the germline V gene (reference sequence). The CDR3 DNA reads TGTGCCAGCAGAGACAGGGTCCACATTCAGTACTTC. Residues: CASRDRVHIQYF.

The rearrangement links TRBV28 to TRBJ2-7; 8 positions agree with TRBD1. V was clipped by 5 bases and J by 1 base; unmatched bases: 4. CDR3 length: 14 amino acids. Germline CDR1 reads MDHEN; CDR2 reads SYDVKM. CDR3 sequence reads: CASSNRDRSYEQYF. The CDR3 DNA sequence: TGTGCCAGCAGTAACCGGGACAGGTCCTACGAGCAGTACTTC.

This chain joins TRBV28 and TRBJ1-5, with D maybe TRBD1 (5 bases). V dropped 2 bases and J dropped 3 bases, with 8 bases sitting between them. The length of the CDR3 is 14 residues. Looked up from germline, CDR1 is MDHEN and CDR2 is SYDVKM. The CDR3 DNA reads TGTGCCAGCAGTTTAAGGGACTACAATCAGCCCCAGCATTTT. Translating gives CASSLRDYNQPQHF.

Written as DNA, the CDR3 is TGTGCCACCAGCAGAGGAACAGACTATAGCAATCAGCCCCAGCATTTT. It translates to CATSRGTDYSNQPQHF. The chain joins TRBV15 to TRBJ1-5; D uncertain. The CDR3 totals 16 residues. Germline CDR1 and CDR2: LNHNV and YYDKDF (reference sequence). V was shortened by 1 base and J by 0 bases, with 10 bases between the two germline ends.

The gene calls are TRBV6-1 and TRBJ2-5, with TRBD2 identical over 9 bases. Germline trimming cut 3 bases from V and 5 bases from J; bases unmatched to any gene: 1. Germline CDR1 reads MNHNS; CDR2 reads SASEGT. The CDR3 sequence is 13 residues long. CDR3 protein: CASSERGGETQYF. Here the CDR3 DNA reads TGTGCCAGCAGTGAGCGGGGGGGGGAGACCCAGTACTTC.

The J gene is TRBJ2-2, the V gene TRBV6-5; 11 bases are shared with TRBD1. J lost 5 bases, V lost 4 bases, and 3 bases had no gene match. Germline assignment: CDR1 MNHEY and CDR2 SVGAGI. CDR3 length: 15 residues. CDR3 in DNA: TGTGCCAGCAGTTGGGACAGGGGGGGAACCGGGGAGCTGTTTTTT. This translates into CASSWDRGGTGELFF.

The chain employs TRBV28 and TRBJ1-1, with D perhaps TRBD1 (6 bases). V dropped 5 bases and J dropped 2 bases, with 18 bases sitting between them. Germline values: CDR1 MDHEN, CDR2 SYDVKM. This CDR3 has 16 residues. In DNA form, the CDR3 reads TGTGCCAGCAGTATTGCTTCGGCAGGGACAAACACTGAAGCTTTCTTT. Protein sequence: CASSIASAGTNTEAFF.

This clone appeared once. V and J are TRBV7-8 and TRBJ1-2; the match to TRBD1 covers 8 bases. J was trimmed by 5 bases and V by 1 base; bases with no gene match: 9. CDR1 SGHVS and CDR2 FQNEAQ come from the germline V gene. The CDR3 covers 16 residues. The CDR3 DNA is TGTGCCAGCAGCTTAGACGCTGGACAGGGCATATATGGCTACACCTTC. Amino acid sequence: CASSLDAGQGIYGYTF. The full variable domain, with the rest looked up from reference TRBV7-8 and TRBJ1-2, is GAGVSQSPRYKVAKRGQDVALRCDPISGHVSLFWYQQALGQGPEFLTYFQNEAQLDKSGLPSDRFFAERPEGSVSTLKIQRTQQEDSAVYLCASSLDAGQGIYGYTFGSGTRLTVV.

This chain connects TRBV6-5 to TRBJ2-5; tentatively, D is TRBD2 (5 bases). Trimming removed 0 bases at V and 13 bases at J, with 15 bases between. Germline CDR1 is MNHEY and CDR2 is SVGAGI. The CDR3 is made up of 13 amino acids. In nucleotides, the CDR3 is TGTGCCAGCAGTTACTCGAAATACTCTAGCCCGTACTTC. Translated: CASSYSKYSSPYF.

CDR3 sequence: CASSLSGSHYEQYF. Written as DNA, the CDR3 is TGTGCCAGCAGTTTATCGGGGAGCCATTACGAGCAGTACTTC. J is TRBJ2-7 and V is TRBV28; possibly TRBD2 for D (5 bases). Germline assignment: CDR1 MDHEN and CDR2 SYDVKM. The CDR3 has 14 residues. Trimming left V 1 base short and J 4 bases short, with 11 bases between.

This chain connects TRBV2 to TRBJ1-3, with D unresolved. The CDR3 sequence is 15 residues long. Germline CDR1 reads SNHLY; CDR2 reads FYNNEI. V was pared by 4 bases and J by 5 bases, with 15 bases between. Written as DNA, the CDR3 is TGTGCCAGCAGTGCGCGGGCCGTCGACCGAAACACCATATATTTT. It yields the protein CASSARAVDRNTIYF.

The gene calls are TRBV5-8 and TRBJ2-6; 8 positions match TRBD1. CDR1 is SGHTS, CDR2 YDEGEE, per germline. The ends lost 4 bases at V and 4 bases at J; junction bases unmatched: 7. This CDR3 spans 16 amino acids. CDR3 region: CASSPRQGPGANVLTF. The CDR3 nucleotides are TGTGCCAGCAGCCCGAGACAGGGGCCCGGGGCCAACGTCCTGACTTTC.

The chain uses TRBV6-5 and TRBJ2-7; D is unclear. The CDR3 length is 15 residues. Germline CDR1 reads MNHEY; CDR2 reads SVGAGI. The ends were cut back, 0 bases at V and 1 base at J, with 10 bases in the middle. As DNA, the CDR3 is TGTGCCAGCAGTTACTCGAACAGCCGTTCCTACGAGCAGTACTTC. Protein: CASSYSNSRSYEQYF.

This chain uses TRBV27 with TRBJ1-1; possibly TRBD1 for D (6 bases). CDR3 size: 14 residues. Between the trimmed V and J ends, which lost 2 bases and 1 base, there was a span of 8 bases. From germline, CDR1 is MNHEY and CDR2 SMNVEV (reference sequence). CDR3: CASSLRQENTEAFF. The DNA for the CDR3 is TGTGCCAGCAGTTTAAGACAGGAGAACACTGAAGCTTTCTTT.

J is TRBJ2-7 and V is TRBV6-5; 7 bases line up with TRBD1. V lost 6 bases, J lost 2 bases, and 10 bases stayed unmatched. The CDR3 totals 15 residues. Per the germline V gene, CDR1 is MNHEY and CDR2 is SVGAGI. DNA of the CDR3: TGTGCCAGCAGCGTAACCGGGACAGTCCCCTACGAGCAGTACTTC. Translated: CASSVTGTVPYEQYF.

The chain uses TRBV28 and TRBJ2-7; 8 bases align to TRBD1. This CDR3 region has 16 residues. Germline CDR1 is MDHEN and CDR2 is SYDVKM. Trimming at V came to 6 bases and at J to 6 bases, leaving 16 bases not matched to a gene. As DNA, the CDR3 is TGTGCCAGCAGAAAAACAGGGACAGGTAAATGGGGCGAGCAGTACTTC. Translated: CASRKTGTGKWGEQYF.

This clone turned up a few times. The chain combines TRBV24-1 with TRBJ1-1; D might be TRBD1 (6 bases). The CDR3 sequence is 13 residues long. Trimming took off 7 bases at V and 5 bases at J, with 13 bases between the two ends. Germline V gives CDR1 KGHDR, CDR2 SFDVKD. The CDR3 nucleotides are TGTGCCACCAGGGGACAAACCGGGACTGAAGCTTTCTTT. Residues: CATRGQTGTEAFF.

The chain has TRBV28 and TRBJ1-2, with 11 bases aligning to TRBD1. Germline trimming cut 1 base from V and 4 bases from J; bases unmatched to any gene: 5. The CDR3 covers 16 residues. CDR1 and CDR2 from the germline V gene are MDHEN and SYDVKM. DNA of the CDR3: TGTGCCAGCAGTTTATTCCCGGACAGGGGGCCCTATGGCTACACCTTC. It specifies CASSLFPDRGPYGYTF.

This clone occurred a few times. The chain carries TRBV19 and TRBJ2-2; 7 bases are shared with TRBD2. V lost 2 bases, J lost 4 bases, and 4 bases stayed unmatched. This CDR3 contains 15 residues. Germline V gene lookup returns CDR1 LNHDA and CDR2 SQIVND (reference sequence). CDR3 nucleotide sequence: TGTGCCAGTAGTATAATGGGAGGGTTCACCGGGGAGCTGTTTTTT. It is translated as CASSIMGGFTGELFF.

This chain connects TRBV5-1 to TRBJ2-3, with 9 bases matching TRBD2. This CDR3 contains 14 residues. V trimming: 7 bases; J trimming: 0 bases; junction bases outside the gene matches: 3. Germline V gene data show CDR1 as SGHRS and CDR2 as YFSETQ. The CDR3 loop reads CASGLALSTDTQYF. DNA of the CDR3: TGCGCCAGCGGACTAGCGCTCAGCACAGATACGCAGTATTTT.

This clone was detected a few times. The chain employs TRBV28 and TRBJ1-2; D not resolved. The CDR3 length is 12 residues. The germline V gene has CDR1 MDHEN and CDR2 SYDVKM. Trimming removed 1 base from V and 8 bases from J, with 8 bases in between. CDR3 coding DNA: TGTGCCAGCAGTTTATTGAGGGAGGGCTACACCTTC. This translates into CASSLLREGYTF.

The V gene is TRBV6-5, the J gene TRBJ1-6, with TRBD1 matching 10 bases. CDR3 length: 15 amino acids. V dropped 0 bases and J dropped 9; count of bases not matched to a gene: 2. Germline CDR1 reads MNHEY; CDR2 reads SVGAGI. CDR3 in DNA: TGTGCCAGCAGTTACTCGACAGGGGGCGGTTCACCCCTCCACTTT. Amino acids: CASSYSTGGGSPLHF.

V and J are TRBV28 and TRBJ1-3; D ambiguous. V was pared by 7 bases and J by 1 base, with 11 bases between. The CDR3 totals 14 residues. Germline V gives CDR1 MDHEN, CDR2 SYDVKM. The CDR3 region has the DNA TGTGCCAGCAACCTGCGGGGATCTGGAAACACCATATATTTT. Residues: CASNLRGSGNTIYF.

This chain uses TRBV24-1 with TRBJ1-5, with TRBD1 identical over 8 bases. From germline, CDR1 is KGHDR and CDR2 SFDVKD. With 4 bases clipped from V and 1 base from J, the junction kept 8 bases outside the gene matches. The CDR3 is 17 residues long. CDR3 in amino acids: CATSDPTGERSNQPQHF. DNA for the CDR3: TGTGCCACCAGTGACCCGACAGGGGAGAGAAGCAATCAGCCCCAGCATTTT.

This clone has a single count. The chain has TRBV7-9 and TRBJ2-2; 10 bases are shared with TRBD2. The ends lost 4 bases at V and 1 base at J; junction bases unmatched: 6. CDR1 and CDR2 from the germline V gene are SEHNR and FQNEAQ (reference sequence). CDR3 length: 17 residues. This chain's CDR3 is CASSWPIAGGNTGELFF. DNA for the CDR3: TGTGCCAGCAGCTGGCCTATAGCGGGAGGGAACACCGGGGAGCTGTTTTTT.

This clone was seen a single time. The V and J genes are TRBV7-6 and TRBJ2-7, with 10 positions matching TRBD1. The V gene's germline CDR1 is SGHVS and CDR2 FNYEAQ. Trimming cost V 5 bases and J 6 bases; bases outside gene matches: 10. CDR3 length: 15 residues. As DNA, the CDR3 is TGTGCCAGCAGCAGTACACCGGGACAGGGGTCCGAGCAGTACTTC. It translates to CASSSTPGQGSEQYF.